Below are 28 T cell receptor beta chains sequenced from a single sample in a study of cytomegalovirus exposure and HLA in healthy donors. Use of 60 Vbeta and 13 Jbeta primers characterized the PCR. This table comes from immunoSEQ multiplex PCR, and its TCRdb copy is limited to in-frame clones, with some not included. The table lists 150,000 to 200,000 clones, roughly 77% of them singletons. The sample was PBMCs. The receptor source for this set is a male donor in good health and CMV-seropositive.

In its sample, this clone was seen once. The J gene is TRBJ1-4, the V gene TRBV19; 8 bases are shared with TRBD1. The germline V gene encodes CDR1 LNHDA and CDR2 SQIVND (reference sequence). This CDR3 region has 15 residues. With V trimmed by 6 bases and J by 8 bases, 11 bases remained unmatched. The CDR3 reads CASRPDRDTYEKLFF. CDR3 DNA sequence: TGTGCCAGTAGGCCGGACAGGGACACCTACGAAAAACTGTTTTTT.

The chain couples TRBV28 to TRBJ2-1; 12 bases are shared with TRBD2. Germline CDR1 MDHEN, CDR2 SYDVKM. This CDR3 contains 17 residues. Germline trimming cut 4 bases from V and 4 bases from J; bases unmatched to any gene: 8. In nucleotides, the CDR3 is TGTGCCAGCAGTTCAGGACTAGCGGGAACCTCTTACAATGAGCAGTTCTTC. This encodes CASSSGLAGTSYNEQFF.

This clone was detected once. The V call is TRBV27, the J call TRBJ2-7; TRBD1 agrees at 11 bases. CDR1 is MNHEY, CDR2 SMNVEV, per germline (reference sequence). The J segment lost 9 bases and the V segment lost 4 bases, leaving 14 bases of the junction unmatched. The CDR3 is 16 residues long. The CDR3 is CASSSHTGTGGRVQYF. The CDR3 bases are TGTGCCAGCAGTTCTCACACCGGGACAGGGGGTCGGGTGCAGTACTTC.

The chain recombines TRBV6-5 with TRBJ1-2; no reliable D call. The CDR3 covers 13 residues. With 2 bases removed from V and 8 bases from J, the gap between germline ends came to 12 bases. Germline V lookup: CDR1 MNHEY, CDR2 SVGAGI. CDR3 sequence reads: CASSYLTMRGYTF. The CDR3 region has the DNA TGTGCCAGCAGTTACCTGACAATGAGAGGCTACACCTTC.

V usage is TRBV7-2 and J usage is TRBJ2-4; 7 positions match TRBD2. Germline CDR1 reads SGHTA; CDR2 reads FQGNSA. Trimming cost V 2 bases and J 2 bases; bases outside gene matches: 6. This CDR3 spans 16 amino acids. CDR3 residues: CASSLRMGGTKNIQYF. The DNA for the CDR3 is TGTGCCAGCAGCTTAAGGATGGGGGGGACCAAAAACATTCAGTACTTC.

This chain connects TRBV27 to TRBJ1-1; the match to TRBD1 covers 8 bases. Losses at the gene ends were 4 bases for V and 2 bases for J; bases not matched to a gene: 12. CDR1 is MNHEY and CDR2 is SMNVEV in the germline V gene (reference sequence). This CDR3 spans 17 amino acids. The CDR3 DNA reads TGTGCCAGCAGTTCGACATGGGTAGGACAGGGAAACACTGAAGCTTTCTTT. As protein: CASSSTWVGQGNTEAFF.

This clone came up once. The chain carries TRBV19 and TRBJ2-2, with a weak D call TRBD1 (6 bases). V shed 7 bases and J shed 0 bases, with 12 bases lying between them. The CDR3 spans 15 residues. Germline CDR1 and CDR2: LNHDA and SQIVND (reference sequence). The CDR3 DNA reads TGTGCCAGTAAGACAGGCGGAGCGAACACCGGGGAGCTGTTTTTT. Its translation: CASKTGGANTGELFF.

This clone occurred once. The chain links TRBV6-1 to TRBJ1-4, with D uncertain. V lost 4 bases and J 8 bases, leaving 14 bases between the germline ends. Germline V gives CDR1 MNHNS, CDR2 SASEGT. This CDR3 comprises 14 residues. CDR3 loop: CASSARVLAEKLFF. The CDR3, as DNA: TGTGCCAGCAGTGCGAGGGTCCTAGCGGAAAAACTGTTTTTT.

The chain has TRBV4-2 and TRBJ2-7; 7 bases match TRBD2. This CDR3 comprises 15 residues. Germline V gene lookup returns CDR1 LGHNA and CDR2 YNFKEQ. V shed 1 base, J shed 4 bases, and the junction held 7 bases outside the gene matches. The CDR3 loop is CASSQVLAESYEQYF. DNA of the CDR3: TGTGCCAGCAGCCAAGTGCTAGCGGAGAGTTACGAGCAGTACTTC.

This rearrangement joins TRBV28 to TRBJ2-1; 9 bases match TRBD2. The CDR3 has 19 residues. The germline V gene has CDR1 MDHEN and CDR2 SYDVKM. J lost 8 bases, V lost 1 base, and 18 bases had no gene match. The CDR3 here is CASSLSKRVVREGPDEQFF. CDR3 nucleotides: TGTGCCAGCAGTTTATCCAAGAGGGTCGTGCGGGAGGGCCCGGATGAGCAGTTCTTC.

Of note for this clone: A read error may account for a junction end that differs from germline. This chain joins TRBV7-9 and TRBJ2-7; D unclear. The CDR3 contains 11 residues. Germline CDR1 SEHNR, CDR2 FQNEAQ (reference sequence). The chain's CDR3 is CSSSPIYEQYF. The CDR3 DNA reads as TGTTCCAGCAGCCCCATCTACGAGCAGTACTTC.

This sequence joins TRBV15 and TRBJ1-3, with 9 bases aligning to TRBD1. V lost 0 bases, J lost 9 bases, and 3 bases stayed unmatched. This CDR3 comprises 14 residues. The V gene's germline CDR1 is LNHNV and CDR2 YYDKDF (reference sequence). The CDR3: CATSRDGTGSTIYF. CDR3 in DNA: TGTGCCACCAGCAGAGACGGGACAGGGAGCACCATATATTTT.

The chain is built from TRBV27 and TRBJ2-5, with 13 bases aligning to TRBD2. CDR1 and CDR2 (germline): MNHEY, SMNVEV (reference sequence). Trimming removed 8 bases from V and 13 bases from J; junction bases left unmatched: 7. There are 12 residues in the CDR3. The CDR3 nucleotides are TGTGCCAGCTCCGGGACTAGCGGGACCTGGTACTTC. Encoded protein: CASSGTSGTWYF.

The V and J genes are TRBV5-4 and TRBJ2-1; 12 nucleotides align to TRBD2. From germline, CDR1 is SGHNT and CDR2 YYREEE (reference sequence). The CDR3 length is 19 residues. Trimming at V came to 0 bases and at J to 4 bases, leaving 11 bases not matched to a gene. The CDR3 reads CASSLATSGGPAYYNEQFF. The CDR3 region has the DNA TGTGCCAGCAGCTTGGCGACTAGCGGGGGACCTGCGTATTACAATGAGCAGTTCTTC.

This clone was observed a handful of times. J is TRBJ1-5 and V is TRBV28; the match to TRBD1 covers 7 bases. J gave up 5 bases and V 6 bases, and 1 base lay outside the gene matches. Per the germline V gene, CDR1 is MDHEN and CDR2 is SYDVKM. This CDR3 is built from 12 residues. The CDR3 reads CASRQGDQPQHF. Written as DNA, the CDR3 is TGTGCCAGCAGGCAGGGGGATCAGCCCCAGCATTTT. The variable domain in full, with the rest retrieved from reference TRBV28 and TRBJ1-5, is DVKVTQSSRYLVKRTGEKVFLECVQDMDHENMFWYRQDPGLGLRLIYFSYDVKMKEKGDIPEGYSVSREKKERFSLILESASTNQTSMYLCASRQGDQPQHFGDGTRLSIL.

The chain carries TRBV5-1 and TRBJ2-5; 7 nucleotides align to TRBD2. Germline values: CDR1 SGHRS, CDR2 YFSETQ. J gave up 5 bases and V 0 bases, and 4 bases lay outside the gene matches. CDR3 length equals 14 residues. CDR3 region: CASSLAREKETQYF. DNA of the CDR3: TGCGCCAGCAGCTTGGCGCGGGAGAAGGAGACCCAGTACTTC.

V usage is TRBV29-1 and J usage is TRBJ1-1, with D uncertain. The CDR3 is 10 amino acids. Germline CDR1 is SQVTM and CDR2 is ANQGSEA. V lost 0 bases and J 10 bases, leaving 6 bases between the germline ends. CDR3 nucleotide sequence: TGCAGCGTTGAAGAGGCGGGAGCTTTCTTT. As protein: CSVEEAGAFF.

The chain carries TRBV7-2 and TRBJ1-1, with D unresolved. V shed 7 bases and J shed 4 bases, with 16 bases lying between them. CDR1 is SGHTA, CDR2 FQGNSA, per germline. The CDR3 consists of 14 residues. CDR3 loop: CASTFARSSTEAFF. The CDR3 nucleotides are TGTGCCAGCACCTTCGCTCGGAGTAGCACTGAAGCTTTCTTT.

This clone was counted once. The rearrangement links TRBV19 to TRBJ1-2, with 7 bases fitting TRBD1. The CDR3 sequence is 14 residues long. V lost 8 bases and J lost 1; bases outside the gene matches: 7. Germline CDR1 reads LNHDA; CDR2 reads SQIVND (reference sequence). The CDR3 loop reads CASHTGTVNYGYTF. CDR3 DNA sequence: TGTGCCAGTCACACCGGGACAGTTAACTATGGCTACACCTTC.

With regard to this clone: Within the sample, other DNA sequences also encode this same CDR3. V gene TRBV6-1 combines with J gene TRBJ1-5; the match to TRBD1 covers 11 bases. Germline V gives CDR1 MNHNS, CDR2 SASEGT. CDR3 length: 14 residues. The V and J ends lost 6 bases and 7 bases, in that order; junction bases with no gene match: 5. CDR3 nucleotide sequence: TGTGCCAGCAGCGGACAGGGGGCAGGACAGCCCCAGCATTTT. Protein product: CASSGQGAGQPQHF.

This chain joins TRBV4-3 and TRBJ2-3, with TRBD2 matching 8 bases. The germline V gene has CDR1 LGHNA and CDR2 YSLEER. Trimming cost V 3 bases and J 5 bases; bases outside gene matches: 7. The CDR3 spans 15 residues. The CDR3, as DNA: TGCGCCAGCAGCCATGCCGGGGGGGCGAGAGATACGCAGTATTTT. Translating it yields CASSHAGGARDTQYF.

The V call is TRBV18, the J call TRBJ1-2, with D perhaps TRBD1 (6 bases). There are 13 residues in the CDR3. CDR1 KGHSH and CDR2 LQKENI come from the germline V gene. The V end lost 8 bases, the J end lost 6 bases, and 16 bases lay between the germline ends. The CDR3 here is CASKPLAGDGYTF. The CDR3 bases are TGTGCCAGCAAACCACTGGCAGGGGATGGCTACACCTTC. Variable domain in full (rest from reference TRBV18 and TRBJ1-2): NAGVMQNPRHLVRRRGQEARLRCSPMKGHSHVYWYRQLPEEGLKFMVYLQKENIIDESGMPKERFSAEFPKEGPSILRIQQVVRGDSAAYFCASKPLAGDGYTFGSGTRLTVV.

This chain joins TRBV6-1 and TRBJ2-2, with 7 bases fitting TRBD1. J was trimmed by 4 bases and V by 7 bases; bases with no gene match: 6. The CDR3 has 14 residues. Germline CDR1 reads MNHNS; CDR2 reads SASEGT. CDR3 amino acids: CASIKTGTTGELFF. Here the CDR3 DNA reads TGTGCCAGCATCAAGACAGGGACCACCGGGGAGCTGTTTTTT.

This clone has a single count. V is TRBV11-2 and J is TRBJ2-3, with D maybe TRBD1 (5 bases). The V end lost 6 bases, the J end lost 0 bases, and 13 bases lay between the germline ends. The CDR3 is made up of 15 amino acids. Germline V gene sequence: CDR1 SGHAT, CDR2 FQNNGV. The CDR3 is CASRLPGSSTDTQYF. The CDR3 region has the DNA TGTGCCAGCAGACTCCCAGGGTCCAGCACAGATACGCAGTATTTT.

This sequence joins TRBV9 and TRBJ1-2; 7 nucleotides match TRBD1. CDR3 size: 13 residues. Germline V gene lookup returns CDR1 SGDLS and CDR2 YYNGEE. V was clipped by 3 bases and J by 4 bases; unmatched bases: 3. CDR3 sequence reads: CASSADRAYGYTF. The CDR3 nucleotides read TGTGCCAGCAGCGCCGACAGGGCCTATGGCTACACCTTC.

This chain joins TRBV5-1 and TRBJ1-1; D is undetermined. V lost 4 bases and J 6 bases, leaving 13 bases between the germline ends. The CDR3 sequence is 13 residues long. Germline CDR1 and CDR2: SGHRS and YFSETQ. The CDR3 sequence is CASSTTSVAEAFF. In nucleotides, the CDR3 is TGCGCCAGCAGCACCACGTCGGTGGCTGAAGCTTTCTTT.

The V and J genes are TRBV4-3 and TRBJ2-7, with D possibly being TRBD1 (6 bases). CDR3 size: 14 residues. Germline CDR1 and CDR2: LGHNA and YSLEER. V lost 0 bases to trimming and J lost 2 bases, with 8 bases between them. As DNA, the CDR3 is TGCGCCAGCAGCCAAGACACAGGGACCTACGAGCAGTACTTC. Protein sequence: CASSQDTGTYEQYF.

V is TRBV5-6 and J is TRBJ1-1; D perhaps matches TRBD1 (6 bases). Trimming shortened V by 1 base and J by 10 bases, and 14 bases separated the two germline ends. The CDR3 consists of 13 residues. Germline CDR1 is SGHDT and CDR2 is YYEEEE. CDR3 bases: TGTGCCAGCAGCTTGTCAGGGGTTGGGTCAGCTTTCTTT. It translates to CASSLSGVGSAFF.